This TCR beta chain was sequenced for a study of T-cell reconstitution after alpha-beta-depleted transplantation in children. Germline CDR1 is LGHNA and CDR2 is YSLEER. Unmatched junction bases numbered 3, after V lost 0 bases and J lost 3 bases. This CDR3 comprises 17 residues. Unique molecular identifiers tagged the TCRbeta library. MiXCR was run by TCRdb on the PCR reads, yielding one entry per CDR3 protein. The sample holds about 640,000 distinct CDR3 sequences, 10% to 15% seen once. The sample was PBMCs, mostly from graft donor cells, taken 360 days after TCRalphabeta/CD19-depleted stem cell transplant. This chain uses TRBV4-3 with TRBJ2-2; 11 nucleotides line up with TRBD2. The clonotype was recovered from a male patient younger than 18 who had a stem cell transplant for acute myeloid leukemia, so the T cells may come from the graft donor. CDR3 coding DNA: TGCGCCAGCAGCCAAGATAGGACTAGCGGGCACACCGGGGAGCTGTTTTTT. It specifies CASSQDRTSGHTGELFF.